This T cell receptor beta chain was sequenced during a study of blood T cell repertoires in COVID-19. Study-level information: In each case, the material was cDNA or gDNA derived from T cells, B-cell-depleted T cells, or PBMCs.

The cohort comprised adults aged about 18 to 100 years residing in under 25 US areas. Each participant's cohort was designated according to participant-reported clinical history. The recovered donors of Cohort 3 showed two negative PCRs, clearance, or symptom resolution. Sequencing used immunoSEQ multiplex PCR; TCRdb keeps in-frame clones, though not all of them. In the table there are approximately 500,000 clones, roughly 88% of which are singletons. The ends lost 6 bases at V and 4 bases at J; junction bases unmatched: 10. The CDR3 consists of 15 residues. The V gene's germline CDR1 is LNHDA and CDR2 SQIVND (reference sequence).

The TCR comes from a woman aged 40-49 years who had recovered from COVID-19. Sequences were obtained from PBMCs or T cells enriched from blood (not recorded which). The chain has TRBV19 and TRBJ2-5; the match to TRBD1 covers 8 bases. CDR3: CASSLIGQGGETQYF. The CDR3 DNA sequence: TGTGCCAGTAGCTTAATAGGACAGGGAGGAGAGACCCAGTACTTC.